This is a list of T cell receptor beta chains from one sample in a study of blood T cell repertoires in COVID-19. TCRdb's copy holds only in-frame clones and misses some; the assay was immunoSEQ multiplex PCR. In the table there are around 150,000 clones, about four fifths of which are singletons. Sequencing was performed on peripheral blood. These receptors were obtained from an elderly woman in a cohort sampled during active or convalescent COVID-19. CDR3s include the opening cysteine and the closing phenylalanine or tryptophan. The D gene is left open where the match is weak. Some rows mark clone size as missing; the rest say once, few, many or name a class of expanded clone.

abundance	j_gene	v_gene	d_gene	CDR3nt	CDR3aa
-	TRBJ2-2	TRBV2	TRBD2	TGTGCCAGCAGTGAAGCAGGGATAGCGGGGGCCCTTGGCACCGGGGAGCTGTTTTTT	CASSEAGIAGALGTGELFF
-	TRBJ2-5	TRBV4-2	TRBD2	TGTGCCAGCAGCCCTAAAGAGGTTACTAGCGGAGAGACCCAGTACTTC	CASSPKEVTSGETQYF
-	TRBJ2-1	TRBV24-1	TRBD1	TGTGCCACCAGCCGGACAGGGCTTCGTGGCGCCTACAATGAGCAGTTCTTC	CATSRTGLRGAYNEQFF
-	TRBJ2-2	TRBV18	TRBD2	TGTGCCAGCTCACAGAAGGGACTAGCGGGGAGAACGAACACCGGGGAGCTGTTTTTT	CASSQKGLAGRTNTGELFF
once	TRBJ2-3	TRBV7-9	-	TGTGCCAGCAGCTGGATGGGCAAGCTTTACACAGATACGCAGTATTTT	CASSWMGKLYTDTQYF
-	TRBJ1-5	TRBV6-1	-	TGTGCCAGCAGTGAAGCGGGCCAGACCTATCAGCCCCAGCATTTT	CASSEAGQTYQPQHF
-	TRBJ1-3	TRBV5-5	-	TGTGCCAGCAGCTTGTCAGCAGGGGAAAACTACTCTGGAAACACCATATATTTT	CASSLSAGENYSGNTIYF
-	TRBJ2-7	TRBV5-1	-	TGCGCCAGCAGCCCGGGGGGCTCGGTGGCGCACGAGCAGTACTTC	CASSPGGSVAHEQYF
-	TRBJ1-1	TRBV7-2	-	TGTGCCAGCAGCTTACGGTCAGGGAACACTGAAGCTTTCTTT	CASSLRSGNTEAFF
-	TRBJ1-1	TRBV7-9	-	TGTGCCGTGAACTTGCGAACACTAGACGCCACTGAAGCTTTCTTT	CAVNLRTLDATEAFF
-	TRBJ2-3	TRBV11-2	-	TGTGCCAGCCTGGTGGGCGGGGGCACAGATACGCAGTATTTT	CASLVGGGTDTQYF
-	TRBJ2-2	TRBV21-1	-	TGTGCCCCCAGGGGGGCCCTTCGAGCCACCGGGGAGCTGTTTTTT	CAPRGALRATGELFF
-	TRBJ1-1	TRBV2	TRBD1	TGTGCCAGCAGTCCCACATCAATTCCGGGACAGGGGAGGAACACTGAAGCTTTCTTT	CASSPTSIPGQGRNTEAFF
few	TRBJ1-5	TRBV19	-	TGTGCCAGTTGGGGGCTCGTCTCCGGTCAGCCCCAGCATTTT	CASWGLVSGQPQHF
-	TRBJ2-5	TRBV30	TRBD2	TGTGCCTCGACTGGCGGGGGGGCCGAGACCCAGTACTTC	CASTGGGAETQYF
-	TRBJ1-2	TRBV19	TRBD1	TGTGCCAGTAGTATCCGGGGACAGTGGTACTACACCTTC	CASSIRGQWYYTF
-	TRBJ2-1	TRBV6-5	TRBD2	TGTGCCAGCAGGCTAGCGGGGGCCCCGATCAGTGAGCAGTTCTTC	CASRLAGAPISEQFF
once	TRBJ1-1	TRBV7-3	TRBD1	TGTGCCAGCAGCGTTAACAGGGGGAGTACTGAAGCTTTCTTT	CASSVNRGSTEAFF
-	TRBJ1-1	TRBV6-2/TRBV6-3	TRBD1	TGTGCCAGCAGTCCCGCGGAACAGGGGGCGTTTATCCCTGAAGCTTTCTTT	CASSPAEQGAFIPEAFF
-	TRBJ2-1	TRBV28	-	TGTGCCAGCAGTTCCGCCGGGACTGGCCTCTACAATGAGCAGTTCTTC	CASSSAGTGLYNEQFF
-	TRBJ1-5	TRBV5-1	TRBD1	TGCGCCAGCTCGACAGGGGATTTAAGTAGCAATCAGCCCCAGCATTTT	CASSTGDLSSNQPQHF
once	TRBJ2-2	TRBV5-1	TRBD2	TGCGCCAGCAGCTTGAGCGGGGGGAACACCGGGGAGCTGTTTTTT	CASSLSGGNTGELFF
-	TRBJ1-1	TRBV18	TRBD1	TGTGCCAGCTCACCAATGCCAGGGGGCTTCACTGAAGCTTTCTTT	CASSPMPGGFTEAFF
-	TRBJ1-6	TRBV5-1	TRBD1	TGCGCCAGCAGCTCAGCAGGACAGGGCAACAATTCACCCCTCCACTTT	CASSSAGQGNNSPLHF
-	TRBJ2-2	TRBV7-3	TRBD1	TGTGCCAGCAGCTCGGTCCCGGGACAGGGAGGGGAGCTGTTTTTT	CASSSVPGQGGELFF
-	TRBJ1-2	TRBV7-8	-	TGTGCCAGCAGCCCGGAAAGGGGCGCTGACTATGGCTACACCTTC	CASSPERGADYGYTF
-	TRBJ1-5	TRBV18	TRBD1	TGTGCCAGCTCCCAGTCAGGGGGCCGGAGCAATCAGCCCCAGCATTTT	CASSQSGGRSNQPQHF
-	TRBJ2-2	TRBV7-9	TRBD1	TGTGCCAGCAGCTTACAGGGGGCGCGCGGGGAGCTGTTTTTT	CASSLQGARGELFF
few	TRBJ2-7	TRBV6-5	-	TGTGCCAGCAGAGGGGGGGCCACTTACGAGCAGTACTTC	CASRGGATYEQYF
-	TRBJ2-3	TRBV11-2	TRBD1	TGTGCCAGCAGCTTAGCTCCCGCTCGACAGGGCGCAGATACGCAGTATTTT	CASSLAPARQGADTQYF
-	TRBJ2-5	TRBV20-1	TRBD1	TGCAGTGCTAGTGCTGGGGACAGGATTTTCGAGACCCAGTACTTC	CSASAGDRIFETQYF
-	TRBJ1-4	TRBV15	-	TGTGCCACCAGCAAGCGGAGGTCAACTAATGAAAAACTGTTTTTT	CATSKRRSTNEKLFF
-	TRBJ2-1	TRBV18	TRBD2	TGTGCCAGCTCACCGGCGGGGGACGATGAGCAGTTCTTC	CASSPAGDDEQFF
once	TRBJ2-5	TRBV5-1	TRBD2	TGCGCCAGCAGCTTGGAGGCCGGGGGGGCGGAGACCCAGTACTTC	CASSLEAGGAETQYF
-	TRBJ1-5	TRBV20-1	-	TGCAGTACTACAGGGAACCAGCCCCAGCATTTT	CSTTGNQPQHF
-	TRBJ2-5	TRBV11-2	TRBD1	TGTGCCAGCAGCTTAGGGGGACAGACTCTCTTCGAGACCCAGTACTTC	CASSLGGQTLFETQYF
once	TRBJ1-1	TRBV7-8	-	TGTGCCAGCAGCTTGTCCGGGAACACTGAAGCTTTCTTT	CASSLSGNTEAFF
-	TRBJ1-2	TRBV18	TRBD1	TGTGCCAGCTCACCTGGTACAGGGGGGAGTGGCTACACCTTC	CASSPGTGGSGYTF
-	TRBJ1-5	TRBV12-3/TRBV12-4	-	TGTGCCAGCCGCGTGCTAAATCAGCCCCAGCATTTT	CASRVLNQPQHF
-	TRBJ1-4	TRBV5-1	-	TGCGCCAGCAGCTCCGGGACATTCGGGGAAAAACTGTTTTTT	CASSSGTFGEKLFF
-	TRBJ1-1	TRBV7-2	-	TGTGCCAGCAGAGAGGGAATGAACACTGAAGCTTTCTTT	CASREGMNTEAFF
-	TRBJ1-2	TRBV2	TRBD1	TGTGCCAGTACCCTAGACAGGGGAGGGTTCTATGGCTACACCTTC	CASTLDRGGFYGYTF
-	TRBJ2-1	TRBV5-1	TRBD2	TGCGCCAGCAGCTTGCCGAGCGGGGCACAAGGGGATGAGCAGTTCTTC	CASSLPSGAQGDEQFF
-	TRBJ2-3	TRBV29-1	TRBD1	TGCAGCGTAGCCTCCGGGACAGCTACAGATACGCAGTATTTT	CSVASGTATDTQYF
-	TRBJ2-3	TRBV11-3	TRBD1	TGTGCCAGCAGCCGCGGACAGGGCCAGGGAGATACGCAGTATTTT	CASSRGQGQGDTQYF
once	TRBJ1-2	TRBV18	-	TGTGCCAGCTCACCAAGGGTCACTAGGGGGATTGCTAACTATGGCTACACCTTC	CASSPRVTRGIANYGYTF
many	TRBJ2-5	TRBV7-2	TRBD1	TGTGCCAGCTTGGACCGGGACAGTGTTGCTGAGACCCAGTACTTC	CASLDRDSVAETQYF
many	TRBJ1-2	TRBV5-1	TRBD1	TGCGCCAGCAGCCAGGACAGGGGAAACTATGGCTACACCTTC	CASSQDRGNYGYTF